Listed here are 14 T cell receptor beta chains from one sample, sequenced in a study of lymphopenia after photon versus proton radiotherapy. Using immunoSEQ multiplex PCR, the repertoire was profiled, and TCRdb retains in-frame clones only, with some absent. The sample lists roughly 42,000 clones; about 85% were seen once. The material was peripheral blood, obtained from a patient treated with photon-based radiotherapy. Every receptor here comes from a man aged 40-49 years with gastric cancer.

The CDR3 reads CASSGSTLGNSPLHF. The CDR3 nucleotides read TGTGCCAGCAGTGGGTCCACACTCGGGAATTCACCCCTCCACTTT. The J gene is TRBJ1-6, the V gene TRBV2, with no clear D. V lost 4 bases to trimming and J lost 7 bases, with 14 bases between them. Germline V gives CDR1 SNHLY, CDR2 FYNNEI. The CDR3 covers 15 residues.

The chain carries TRBV30 and TRBJ1-1; possible D gene TRBD1, 6 bases. Germline CDR1 reads GTSNPN; CDR2 reads SVGIG (reference sequence). The CDR3 consists of 15 residues. V gave up 3 bases and J gave up 5 bases, with 19 bases separating them. The CDR3 DNA reads TGTGCCTGGAGCGCCGGGGGGCCCGGGGGGACTGAAGCTTTCTTT. Amino acids: CAWSAGGPGGTEAFF.

V and J are TRBV7-2 and TRBJ2-5, with 14 bases fitting TRBD2. Germline V gene sequence: CDR1 SGHTA, CDR2 FQGNSA. The CDR3 is made up of 15 amino acids. Trimming removed 5 bases from V and 5 bases from J; junction bases left unmatched: 4. This CDR3 is CASSQTSGGAETQYF. CDR3 coding DNA: TGTGCCAGCAGCCAGACTAGCGGGGGGGCGGAGACCCAGTACTTC.

V usage is TRBV21-1 and J usage is TRBJ1-3. TRBV21-1 is noted as a pseudogene. The CDR3 contains 16 residues. CDR3 nucleotide sequence: TGTGCCAGCAGTAAAAATAAGGCGAAATCTGGAAACACCATATATTTT. Its translation is CASSKNKAKSGNTIYF.

This chain uses TRBV18 with TRBJ2-7, with D tentatively TRBD1 (6 bases). Germline V gives CDR1 KGHSH, CDR2 LQKENI. The CDR3 spans 13 residues. Trimming stripped 6 bases from V and 3 bases from J, with 12 bases between. CDR3 nucleotides: TGTGCCAGCTCCCGAGGACAGCTCTACGAGCAGTACTTC. Residues: CASSRGQLYEQYF.

This chain joins TRBV30 and TRBJ1-4; D not resolved. CDR3 length: 16 residues. In germline, CDR1 is GTSNPN, CDR2 SVGIG (reference sequence). Trimming stripped 0 bases from V and 5 bases from J, with 16 bases between. In DNA form, the CDR3 reads TGTGCCTGGAGTGTACCTCCCGGGGAGTGGAATGAAAAACTGTTTTTT. Its translation is CAWSVPPGEWNEKLFF.

The chain combines TRBV5-1 with TRBJ2-1; 7 bases fit TRBD2. The germline V gene encodes CDR1 SGHRS and CDR2 YFSETQ. Trimming took 0 bases from V and 4 from J; bases not matched to a gene: 4. This CDR3 contains 15 residues. The CDR3 loop is CASSLATGGYNEQFF. The CDR3 DNA sequence: TGCGCCAGCAGCTTGGCCACGGGGGGATACAATGAGCAGTTCTTC.

Here the CDR3 reads CASSSTGTTYNEQFF. As DNA, the CDR3 is TGCGCCAGCAGCTCTACCGGGACGACCTACAATGAGCAGTTCTTC. The rearrangement uses TRBV5-1 and TRBJ2-1; D may be TRBD1 or TRBD2 (5 bases each). Between the trimmed V and J ends, which lost 3 bases and 2 bases, there was a span of 12 bases. The CDR3 runs to 15 residues. Germline V gene lookup returns CDR1 SGHRS and CDR2 YFSETQ. Full variable domain (remainder filled in from reference TRBV5-1 and TRBJ2-1): KAGVTQTPRYLIKTRGQQVTLSCSPISGHRSVSWYQQTPGQGLQFLFEYFSETQRNKGNFPGRFSGRQFSNSRSEMNVSTLELGDSALYLCASSSTGTTYNEQFFGPGTRLTVL.

Notes on this clone: Other DNA sequences in this sample translate to the same CDR3. The chain carries TRBV4-2 and TRBJ1-2; 10 nucleotides agree with TRBD1. The CDR3 totals 15 residues. Germline V gives CDR1 LGHNA, CDR2 YNFKEQ. Losses at the gene ends were 0 bases for V and 7 bases for J; bases not matched to a gene: 5. CDR3 protein: CASSQDRGTGVGYTF. DNA of the CDR3: TGTGCCAGCAGCCAAGATCGAGGGACAGGGGTTGGCTACACCTTC.

This clone occurred once. The chain combines TRBV11-2 with TRBJ1-1; 9 bases agree with TRBD1. This CDR3 spans 16 amino acids. The germline V gene encodes CDR1 SGHAT and CDR2 FQNNGV. Trimming at V came to 3 bases and at J to 3 bases, leaving 8 bases not matched to a gene. CDR3 sequence: CASSLPGTGTDTEAFF. In DNA form, the CDR3 reads TGTGCCAGCAGCTTGCCCGGGACAGGGACGGACACTGAAGCTTTCTTT.

The chain carries TRBV6-6 and TRBJ2-3, with 7 bases that match TRBD1. This CDR3 is 14 amino acids long. Trimming cost V 6 bases and J 9 bases; bases outside gene matches: 12. Germline values: CDR1 MNHNY, CDR2 SVGAGI (reference sequence). CDR3 sequence reads: CASSSGTEFLTQYF. In DNA, the CDR3 is TGTGCCAGCAGCTCCGGGACAGAATTTCTCACGCAGTATTTT.

The V and J genes are TRBV6-1 and TRBJ1-2; D might be TRBD1 (5 bases). V dropped 10 bases and J dropped 6 bases, with 12 bases sitting between them. The CDR3 length is 11 residues. Germline loops: CDR1 MNHNS, CDR2 SASEGT. The CDR3 DNA reads as TGTGCCACCGGGACCCCTAATGGCTACACCTTC. As protein: CATGTPNGYTF.

This clone has a single count. The gene calls are TRBV7-8 and TRBJ2-3, with D possibly matching TRBD2 (6 bases). Per germline, CDR1 SGHVS and CDR2 FQNEAQ. Trimming removed 6 bases from V and 0 bases from J, with 13 bases in between. The CDR3 loop spans 15 amino acids. Here the CDR3 reads CASSREGGSTDTQYF. CDR3 in DNA: TGTGCCAGCAGTCGTGAAGGAGGGAGCACAGATACGCAGTATTTT.

The V call is TRBV4-2, the J call TRBJ2-7; D is undetermined. Germline V CDR1 and CDR2: LGHNA, YNFKEQ. Trimming removed 3 bases at V and 2 bases at J, with 5 bases between. This CDR3 is 12 amino acids long. This CDR3 is CASSQGTYEQYF. DNA of the CDR3: TGTGCCAGCAGCCAGGGGACCTACGAGCAGTACTTC.